This T cell receptor beta chain was sequenced for a study of shared clonotypes between healthy human individuals. Each replicate PCR on the sorted subsets used about 220 ng DNA (around 30,000 T cell genomes). Generated by immunoSEQ multiplex PCR, the TCRdb table keeps only in-frame clones and is missing some. There are 600,000 or so clones in the sample; 95% to 98% occur only once, and approximately 0.3% lies in the top ten. In the naive CD8 group, cells lacked CD45RO and were positively selected for CCR7, so terminally differentiated effector memory CD45RA+ cells were left out. Germline V lookup: CDR1 SGHVS, CDR2 FNYEAQ. Trimming cost V 5 bases and J 2 bases; bases outside gene matches: 7. This CDR3 comprises 15 residues.

The rearrangement joins TRBV7-6 to TRBJ2-7; 9 bases map to TRBD1. The sequenced sample was naive CD8+ T cells sorted from blood. The source is a man aged 25-45 years in good health. The CDR3 DNA follows: TGTGCCAGCAGCCTTGGGACAGGGTGGGCCTACGAGCAGTACTTC. Its protein product is CASSLGTGWAYEQYF.